The 2 T cell receptor beta chains below all came from one sample that was sequenced in a study of low-dose radiotherapy and immunotherapy resistance in tumors. With TRAV- and TRBV-specific primers, first-strand cDNA was made, covering the alpha and beta chains. The authors amplified TCRs for about 18 PCR cycles with a constant-region primer and a V-primer adapter. TCRdb re-analysed the reads in MiXCR, keeping a single row per CDR3 protein. The table includes 65,000 to 100,000 distinct CDR3 sequences, about 18% detected once. Time point: before trial treatment. Sequencing used PBMCs, obtained before treatment. These receptors were collected from a male donor with prostate cancer.

The rearrangement links TRBV10-3 to TRBJ2-2; D is unresolved. The germline V gene encodes CDR1 ENHRY and CDR2 SYGVKD. The CDR3 loop spans 12 amino acids. V lost 10 bases, J lost 3 bases, and 9 bases lay in between. The CDR3 region has the DNA TGTGCCACGGCCGCGGACACCGGGGAGCTGTTTTTT. It specifies CATAADTGELFF.

This clonotype was counted ten times or more. CDR3 in amino acids: CAWSVRDDKLFF. In nucleotides, the CDR3 is TGTGCCTGGAGTGTACGGGACGATAAACTGTTTTTT. V and J are TRBV30 and TRBJ1-4, with a possible D match to TRBD1 (5 bases). Trimming removed 0 bases from V and 11 bases from J, with 10 bases in between. The germline V gene has CDR1 GTSNPN and CDR2 SVGIG (reference sequence). The CDR3 is made up of 12 amino acids.